The rows below give T cell receptor beta chains drawn from one sample of a study of blood T cell repertoires in COVID-19. The data were produced by immunoSEQ multiplex PCR, yet TCRdb's version contains in-frame clones alone and is incomplete. The sample includes approximately 210,000 clones, 80% to 85% of them seen just once. Sequencing was performed on peripheral blood. Receptor source: a young man with active or convalescent COVID-19. Both conserved end residues are part of each CDR3. The D gene is left open where the match is weak. A clone size is listed for some rows: how often the clone was seen (once, few, many), or a class if it is expanded.

clone_size j_call d_call v_call cdr3_length cdr3_aa cdr3_nt
NA TRBJ1-5 NA TRBV3-1/TRBV3-2 15 CASSPYPVSNQPQHF TGTGCCAGCAGCCCATACCCAGTCAGCAATCAGCCCCAGCATTTT
NA TRBJ2-5 NA TRBV2 13 CAGEGGDYGTQYF TGTGCCGGAGAGGGGGGGGACTACGGGACCCAGTACTTC
NA TRBJ2-1 TRBD1 TRBV11-2 16 CASSFVMGQAYNEQFF TGTGCCAGCAGCTTCGTAATGGGACAGGCATACAATGAGCAGTTCTTC
NA TRBJ1-3 NA TRBV28 17 CASSQTGIVDSGNTIYF TGTGCCAGCAGCCAAACAGGGATTGTTGACTCTGGAAACACCATATATTTT
NA TRBJ1-1 NA TRBV11-1 11 CASSLGPQAFF TGTGCCAGCAGCTTAGGGCCGCAAGCTTTCTTT
NA TRBJ2-2 NA TRBV5-6 14 CASSQGQRTGELFF TGTGCCAGCAGCCAAGGACAGCGAACCGGGGAGCTGTTTTTT
NA TRBJ2-7 NA TRBV29-1 12 CSVVTPNYEQYF TGCAGCGTTGTCACTCCAAATTACGAGCAGTACTTC
NA TRBJ2-5 TRBD2 TRBV11-2 16 CASTPTSGGRGETQYF TGTGCCAGCACCCCGACTAGCGGGGGGCGGGGGGAGACCCAGTACTTC
NA TRBJ1-6 NA TRBV19 17 CASSIVPPRVTPSPLHF TGTGCCAGTAGTATAGTGCCTCCGAGGGTAACACCCTCACCCCTCCACTTT
NA TRBJ2-7 NA TRBV3-1/TRBV3-2 14 CASSKLPGTLEQYF TGTGCCAGCAGCAAATTACCCGGGACACTCGAGCAGTACTTC
NA TRBJ2-7 TRBD1 TRBV7-6 15 CASSLFSDRPYEQYF TGTGCCAGCAGCTTATTTTCGGACAGGCCCTACGAGCAGTACTTC
NA TRBJ2-1 TRBD2 TRBV19 16 CASSPGTSGPHNEQFF TGTGCCAGTAGTCCAGGGACTAGCGGACCCCACAATGAGCAGTTCTTC
NA TRBJ2-7 TRBD2 TRBV24-1 15 CATSATGRGNDEQYF TGTGCCACCAGTGCGACGGGGAGGGGTAACGACGAGCAGTACTTC
NA TRBJ2-2 NA TRBV11-3 14 CASSLDGNTGELFF TGTGCCAGCAGCTTAGACGGTAACACCGGGGAGCTGTTTTTT
NA TRBJ2-1 NA TRBV5-1 15 CASSLQGLQDFEQFF TGCGCCAGCAGCTTGCAGGGACTCCAAGATTTTGAGCAGTTCTTC
NA TRBJ2-5 NA TRBV11-2 11 CASTAGETQYF TGTGCCAGCACCGCCGGGGAGACCCAGTACTTC
NA TRBJ1-3 TRBD1 TRBV5-4 16 CASSLGGQGPGGTIYF TGTGCCAGCAGCTTGGGCGGACAGGGCCCTGGGGGCACCATATATTTT
NA TRBJ2-3 NA TRBV5-1 15 CASSLAPGSTDTQYF TGCGCCAGCAGCTTGGCCCCCGGGAGCACAGATACGCAGTATTTT
NA TRBJ2-3 TRBD2 TRBV30 15 CAWSRLAGVVDTQYF TGTGCCTGGAGCCGGCTAGCGGGAGTGGTGGATACGCAGTATTTT
once TRBJ1-5 NA TRBV6-5 14 CASSQGSWGQPQHF TGTGCCAGCAGCCAGGGGAGTTGGGGTCAGCCCCAGCATTTT
NA TRBJ2-7 NA TRBV3-1/TRBV3-2 13 CASSLRGTYEQYF TGTGCCAGCAGCCTGAGGGGGACCTACGAGCAGTACTTC
NA TRBJ1-5 TRBD1 TRBV6-6 16 CASSYGRTGGSESQHF TGTGCCAGCAGTTACGGCCGGACAGGGGGTTCAGAATCCCAGCATTTT
few TRBJ2-7 TRBD2 TRBV25-1 12 CASTGRTYEQYF TGTGCCAGCACCGGGAGGACCTACGAGCAGTACTTC
NA TRBJ2-5 NA TRBV19 11 CASSSGETQYF TGTGCCAGTAGTAGCGGAGAGACCCAGTACTTC
once TRBJ1-1 NA TRBV6-5 12 CASFDSNTEAFF TGTGCCAGCTTTGACAGCAACACTGAAGCTTTCTTT
NA TRBJ2-3 NA TRBV18 17 CASSPPEWDSVTDTQYF TGTGCCAGCTCACCACCGGAGTGGGATAGCGTCACAGATACGCAGTATTTT
NA TRBJ2-1 TRBD2 TRBV11-2 16 CASSGGLAGDYNEQFF TGTGCCAGCAGCGGGGGACTAGCGGGGGACTACAATGAGCAGTTCTTC
NA TRBJ2-2 NA TRBV20-1 14 CSASRTANTGELFF TGCAGTGCTAGTCGGACAGCGAACACCGGGGAGCTGTTTTTT
NA TRBJ2-7 TRBD2 TRBV7-2 16 CASSLGLAGGPYEQYF TGTGCCAGCAGCTTAGGACTAGCGGGAGGCCCCTACGAGCAGTACTTC
once TRBJ2-7 TRBD2 TRBV6-5 14 CASTMGLAGYEQYF TGTGCCAGCACCATGGGGCTAGCGGGCTACGAGCAGTACTTC
NA TRBJ1-6 NA TRBV5-4 16 CASSLIVPGGNSPLHF TGTGCCAGCAGCTTGATAGTCCCTGGGGGCAATTCACCCCTCCACTTT
NA TRBJ1-6 TRBD1 TRBV27 14 CASKMTGRVSPLHF TGTGCCAGCAAGATGACAGGGCGAGTTTCACCCCTCCACTTT
NA TRBJ2-3 TRBD2 TRBV10-3 17 CAISDWTSGGSTDTQYF TGTGCCATCAGTGACTGGACTAGCGGGGGAAGCACAGATACGCAGTATTTT
NA TRBJ1-3 TRBD1 TRBV7-2 14 CASSLDRGRNTIYF TGTGCCAGCAGCTTAGACAGGGGTAGAAACACCATATATTTT
NA TRBJ1-1 NA TRBV30 12 CAWSEDLRGAFF TGTGCCTGGAGTGAGGACCTGCGGGGGGCTTTCTTT
NA TRBJ1-3 TRBD1 TRBV18 16 CASSPVTGDAGNTIYF TGTGCCAGCTCCCCGGTGACAGGGGACGCTGGAAACACCATATATTTT
NA TRBJ1-4 TRBD1 TRBV6-4 9 CASTWTGGF TGTGCCAGCACCTGGACAGGAGGTTTT
NA TRBJ1-4 TRBD1 TRBV7-6 14 CASSISGQGEKLFF TGTGCCAGCAGCATATCCGGACAGGGAGAAAAACTGTTTTTT
NA TRBJ1-4 NA TRBV27 13 CASSLFQGEKLFF TGTGCCAGCAGTTTATTTCAGGGTGAAAAACTGTTTTTT
NA TRBJ1-1 TRBD1 TRBV9 15 CASSVAGTGHTEAFF TGTGCCAGCAGCGTAGCGGGGACAGGGCACACTGAAGCTTTCTTT
NA TRBJ2-1 TRBD1 TRBV24-1 15 CATSDPGQGWNEQFF TGTGCCACCAGTGATCCGGGACAGGGATGGAATGAGCAGTTCTTC
few TRBJ2-5 TRBD1 TRBV24-1 14 CATSDPRGLETQYF TGTGCCACCAGTGATCCCAGGGGGCTGGAGACCCAGTACTTC
once TRBJ1-2 TRBD1 TRBV19 13 CASSALTGDGYTF TGTGCCAGTAGTGCTCTAACAGGGGATGGCTACACCTTC
NA TRBJ2-2 TRBD2 TRBV15 16 CATSADGRTNTGELFF TGTGCCACCAGCGCCGACGGGAGGACGAACACCGGGGAGCTGTTTTTT
NA TRBJ1-2 TRBD1 TRBV4-1 15 CASSQEQGLGYGYTF TGCGCCAGCAGCCAAGAACAGGGGTTAGGCTATGGCTACACCTTC
NA TRBJ1-1 NA TRBV25-1 15 CASSEDRTLNTEAFF TGTGCCAGCAGTGAAGATCGGACTCTGAACACTGAAGCTTTCTTT
NA TRBJ2-1 NA TRBV5-1 12 CASSWTTNEQFF TGCGCCAGCAGCTGGACTACCAATGAGCAGTTCTTC
few TRBJ1-1 TRBD1 TRBV28 16 CASSFTAGTVNTEAFF TGTGCCAGCAGTTTTACGGCGGGGACAGTTAACACTGAAGCTTTCTTT
once TRBJ2-3 TRBD1 TRBV5-1 15 CASSPGDRGGNTQYF TGCGCCAGCAGCCCCGGGGACAGGGGTGGAAATACGCAGTATTTT
NA TRBJ2-5 NA TRBV24-1 13 CATSDFGRETQYF TGTGCCACCAGTGACTTTGGGAGGGAGACCCAGTACTTC
NA TRBJ2-7 NA TRBV30 12 CAWGRRAREQYF TGTGCCTGGGGGAGGAGGGCTCGCGAGCAGTACTTC
NA TRBJ2-1 TRBD2 TRBV4-1 18 CASSQGREGPLTYNEQFF TGCGCCAGCAGCCAAGGTCGGGAGGGCCCGCTCACCTACAATGAGCAGTTCTTC
NA TRBJ1-1 NA TRBV30 14 CAWSVRRWETEAFF TGTGCCTGGAGTGTACGGCGGTGGGAGACTGAAGCTTTCTTT
NA TRBJ2-1 TRBD1 TRBV27 16 CASSSIRDSLTNEQFF TGTGCCAGCAGTTCCATTCGGGACAGCTTAACAAATGAGCAGTTCTTC
NA TRBJ2-1 TRBD1 TRBV7-2 16 CASRPAGTGNHNEQFF TGTGCCAGCAGACCTGCCGGGACAGGGAACCACAATGAGCAGTTCTTC
NA TRBJ2-5 NA TRBV5-1 13 CASSLDAEETQYF TGCGCCAGCAGCTTGGACGCGGAAGAGACCCAGTACTTC
NA TRBJ2-7 TRBD2 TRBV24-1 12 CATGGDSYEQYF TGTGCCACCGGGGGGGACTCCTACGAGCAGTACTTC